The present TCR beta chain was sequenced within a study of shared clonotypes between healthy human individuals. Subsets obtained from CD4+ cells comprised CD45RA+ naive and CD45RA-negative memory cells. Points from the study as a whole: Clonotypes shared by all four sorted-subset donors had higher generation probabilities than non-shared clonotypes.

Assay used: immunoSEQ multiplex PCR; TCRdb lists only in-frame clones, some missing. The sample includes 2 million or so clones, roughly 96% of them seen just once. CDR1 and CDR2 (germline): SGHVS, FQNEAQ. The CDR3 length is 12 residues. Trimming removed 1 base from V and 12 bases from J; junction bases left unmatched: 3. Of note for this clone: Its antigen is unidentified.

The V and J genes are TRBV7-8 and TRBJ2-3; 8 nucleotides line up with TRBD1. The TCR comes from a man between 18 and 35 years old in good health. The sample taken for sequencing was naive CD4+ T cells sorted from blood. Subset defined: CD45RA+ positively selected. The CDR3 protein is CASSLVQGAQYF. The CDR3 DNA is TGTGCCAGCAGCTTAGTCCAGGGGGCACAGTATTTT.